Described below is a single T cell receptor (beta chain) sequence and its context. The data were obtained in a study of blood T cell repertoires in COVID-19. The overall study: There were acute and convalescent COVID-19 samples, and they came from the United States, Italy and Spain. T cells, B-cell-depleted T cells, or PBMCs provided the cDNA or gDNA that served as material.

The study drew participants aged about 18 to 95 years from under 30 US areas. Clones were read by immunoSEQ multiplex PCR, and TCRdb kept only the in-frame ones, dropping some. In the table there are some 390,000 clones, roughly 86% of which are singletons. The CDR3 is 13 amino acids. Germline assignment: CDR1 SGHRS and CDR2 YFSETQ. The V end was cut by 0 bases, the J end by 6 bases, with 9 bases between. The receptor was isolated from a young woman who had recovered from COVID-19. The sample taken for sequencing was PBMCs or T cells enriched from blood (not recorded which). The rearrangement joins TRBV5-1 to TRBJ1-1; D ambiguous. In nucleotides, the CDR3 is TGCGCCAGCAGCTTGGTGCAGGCCGCTGAAGCTTTCTTT. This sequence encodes CASSLVQAAEAFF.